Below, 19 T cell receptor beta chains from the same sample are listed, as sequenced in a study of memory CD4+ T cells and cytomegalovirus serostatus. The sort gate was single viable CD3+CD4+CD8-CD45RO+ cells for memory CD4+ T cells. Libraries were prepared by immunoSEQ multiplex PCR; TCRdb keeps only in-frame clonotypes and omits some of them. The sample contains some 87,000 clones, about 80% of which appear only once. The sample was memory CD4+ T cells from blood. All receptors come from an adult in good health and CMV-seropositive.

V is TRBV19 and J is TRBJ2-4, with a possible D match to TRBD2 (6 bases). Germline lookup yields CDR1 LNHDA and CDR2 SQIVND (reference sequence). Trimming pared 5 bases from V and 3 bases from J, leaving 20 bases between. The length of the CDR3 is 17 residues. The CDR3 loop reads CASSPPPGRGGKNIQYF. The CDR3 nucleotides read TGTGCCAGTAGTCCACCTCCCGGGAGAGGCGGCAAAAACATTCAGTACTTC.

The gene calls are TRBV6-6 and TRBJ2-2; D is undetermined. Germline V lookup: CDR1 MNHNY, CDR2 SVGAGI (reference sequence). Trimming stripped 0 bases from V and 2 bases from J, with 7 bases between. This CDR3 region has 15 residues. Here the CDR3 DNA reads TGTGCCAGCAGTTACTCGATGCTTAACACCGGGGAGCTGTTTTTT. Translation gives CASSYSMLNTGELFF.

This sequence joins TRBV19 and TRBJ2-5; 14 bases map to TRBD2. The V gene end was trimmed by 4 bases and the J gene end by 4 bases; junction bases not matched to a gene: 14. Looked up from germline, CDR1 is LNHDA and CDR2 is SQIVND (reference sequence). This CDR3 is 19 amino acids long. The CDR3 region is CASSTRRLAGGPWRETQYF. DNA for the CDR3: TGTGCCAGTAGTACACGAAGACTAGCGGGAGGGCCTTGGAGAGAGACCCAGTACTTC. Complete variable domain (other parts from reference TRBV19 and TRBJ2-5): DGGITQSPKYLFRKEGQNVTLSCEQNLNHDAMYWYRQDPGQGLRLIYYSQIVNDFQKGDIAEGYSVSREKKESFPLTVTSAQKNPTAFYLCASSTRRLAGGPWRETQYFGPGTRLLVL.

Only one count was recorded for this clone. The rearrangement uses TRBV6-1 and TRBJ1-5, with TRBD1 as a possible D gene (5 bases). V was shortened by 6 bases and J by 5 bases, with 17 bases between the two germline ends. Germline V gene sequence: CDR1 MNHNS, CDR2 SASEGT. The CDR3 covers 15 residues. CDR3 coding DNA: TGTGCCAGCAGCCCGGGGCCTTCTTTTGATCAGCCCCAGCATTTT. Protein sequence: CASSPGPSFDQPQHF.

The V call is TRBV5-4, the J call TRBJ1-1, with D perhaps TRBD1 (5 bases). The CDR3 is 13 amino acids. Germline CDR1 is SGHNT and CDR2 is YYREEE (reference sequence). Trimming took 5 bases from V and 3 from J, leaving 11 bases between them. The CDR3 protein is CASSWGRDTEAFF. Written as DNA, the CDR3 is TGTGCCAGCAGTTGGGGGAGGGACACTGAAGCTTTCTTT.

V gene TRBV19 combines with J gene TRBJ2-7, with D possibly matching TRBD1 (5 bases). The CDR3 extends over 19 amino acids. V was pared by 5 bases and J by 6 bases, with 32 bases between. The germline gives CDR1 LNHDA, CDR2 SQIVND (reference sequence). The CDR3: CASSVDMTEGPASGPEQYF. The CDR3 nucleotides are TGTGCCAGTAGTGTCGATATGACAGAAGGTCCCGCCTCAGGTCCCGAGCAGTACTTC.

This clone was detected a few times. CDR3 sequence: CASSLVSGLNTEAFF. In DNA, the CDR3 is TGTGCCAGCAGCTTAGTCTCGGGGCTTAACACTGAAGCTTTCTTT. The J gene is TRBJ1-1, the V gene TRBV11-2; TRBD1 is a possible D gene (5 bases). The CDR3 is 15 amino acids. Between the trimmed V and J ends, which lost 1 base and 2 bases, there was a span of 11 bases. Germline loops: CDR1 SGHAT, CDR2 FQNNGV.

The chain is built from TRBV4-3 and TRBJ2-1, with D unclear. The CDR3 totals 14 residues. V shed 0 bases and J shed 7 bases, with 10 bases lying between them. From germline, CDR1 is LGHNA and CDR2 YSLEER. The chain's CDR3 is CASSQEPGSNEQFF. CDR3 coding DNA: TGCGCCAGCAGCCAAGAACCTGGAAGTAATGAGCAGTTCTTC.

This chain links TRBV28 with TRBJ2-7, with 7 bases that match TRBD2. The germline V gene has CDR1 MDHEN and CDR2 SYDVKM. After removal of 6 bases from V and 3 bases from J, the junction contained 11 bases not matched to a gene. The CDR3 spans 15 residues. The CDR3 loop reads CASSKSGGGFYEQYF. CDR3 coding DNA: TGTGCCAGCAGCAAGTCAGGCGGGGGATTCTACGAGCAGTACTTC.

The CDR3 sequence: CASSLAQGPYEQYF. The CDR3 region has the DNA TGTGCCAGCAGCTTAGCCCAGGGGCCCTACGAGCAGTACTTC. The V gene is TRBV11-2, the J gene TRBJ2-7; TRBD1 might be the D (6 bases). Trimming pared 1 base from V and 2 bases from J, leaving 9 bases between. From germline, CDR1 is SGHAT and CDR2 FQNNGV. This CDR3 is built from 14 residues. Full variable domain (missing parts from reference TRBV11-2 and TRBJ2-7): EAGVAQSPRYKIIEKRQSVAFWCNPISGHATLYWYQQILGQGPKLLIQFQNNGVVDDSQLPKDRFSAERLKGVDSTLKIQPAKLEDSAVYLCASSLAQGPYEQYFGPGTRLTVT.

The CDR3 DNA follows: TGTGCCAGCAGAAATAACCAGCCCCAGCATTTT. Protein: CASRNNQPQHF. The rearrangement uses TRBV28 and TRBJ1-5; D unclear. CDR3 length: 11 residues. The germline gives CDR1 MDHEN, CDR2 SYDVKM. V was pared by 6 bases and J by 7 bases, with 7 bases between.

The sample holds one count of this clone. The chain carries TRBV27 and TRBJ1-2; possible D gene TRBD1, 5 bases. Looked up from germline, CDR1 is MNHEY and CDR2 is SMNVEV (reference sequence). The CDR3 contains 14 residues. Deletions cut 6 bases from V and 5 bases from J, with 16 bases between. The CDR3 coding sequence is TGTGCCAGCAGCTTGACCGGGACGGAATATGGCTACACCTTC. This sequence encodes CASSLTGTEYGYTF.

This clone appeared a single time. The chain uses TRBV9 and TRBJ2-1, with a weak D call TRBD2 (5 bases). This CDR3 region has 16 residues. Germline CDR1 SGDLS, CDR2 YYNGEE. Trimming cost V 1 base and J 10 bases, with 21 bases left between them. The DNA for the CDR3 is TGTGCCAGCAGCGTAACCTCCGGCGGGCAGAGAAGGGAGCAGTTCTTC. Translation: CASSVTSGGQRREQFF.

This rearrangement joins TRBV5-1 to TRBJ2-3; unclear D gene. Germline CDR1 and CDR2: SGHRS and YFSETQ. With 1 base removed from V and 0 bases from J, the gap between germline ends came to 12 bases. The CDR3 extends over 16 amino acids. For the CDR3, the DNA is TGCGCCAGCAGCTTGATGCCGGACGCTAGCACAGATACGCAGTATTTT. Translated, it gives CASSLMPDASTDTQYF.

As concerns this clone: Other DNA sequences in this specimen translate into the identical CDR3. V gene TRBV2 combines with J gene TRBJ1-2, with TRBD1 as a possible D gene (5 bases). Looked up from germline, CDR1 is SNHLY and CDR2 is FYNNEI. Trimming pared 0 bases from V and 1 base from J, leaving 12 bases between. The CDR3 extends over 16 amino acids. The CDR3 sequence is CASSEASTGNNYGYTF. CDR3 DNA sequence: TGTGCCAGCAGTGAAGCTTCAACAGGAAATAACTATGGCTACACCTTC. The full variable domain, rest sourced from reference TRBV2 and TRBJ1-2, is EPEVTQTPSHQVTQMGQEVILRCVPISNHLYFYWYRQILGQKVEFLVSFYNNEISEKSEIFDDQFSVERPDGSNFTLKIRSTKLEDSAMYFCASSEASTGNNYGYTFGSGTRLTVV.

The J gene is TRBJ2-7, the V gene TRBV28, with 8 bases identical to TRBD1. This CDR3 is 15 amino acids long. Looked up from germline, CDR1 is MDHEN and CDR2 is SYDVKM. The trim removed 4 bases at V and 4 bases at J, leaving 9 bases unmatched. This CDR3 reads CASSSGTGYRYEQYF. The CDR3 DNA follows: TGTGCCAGCAGTTCTGGGACAGGTTATAGGTACGAGCAGTACTTC.

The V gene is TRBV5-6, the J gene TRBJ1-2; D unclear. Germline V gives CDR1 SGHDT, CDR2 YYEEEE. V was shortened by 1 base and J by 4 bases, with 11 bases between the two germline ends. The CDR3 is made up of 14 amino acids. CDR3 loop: CASSLTAESYGYTF. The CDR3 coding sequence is TGTGCCAGCAGCTTGACGGCCGAATCCTATGGCTACACCTTC. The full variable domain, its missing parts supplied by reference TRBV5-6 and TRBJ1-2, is DAGVTQSPTHLIKTRGQQVTLRCSPKSGHDTVSWYQQALGQGPQFIFQYYEEEERQRGNFPDRFSGHQFPNYSSELNVNALLLGDSALYLCASSLTAESYGYTFGSGTRLTVV.

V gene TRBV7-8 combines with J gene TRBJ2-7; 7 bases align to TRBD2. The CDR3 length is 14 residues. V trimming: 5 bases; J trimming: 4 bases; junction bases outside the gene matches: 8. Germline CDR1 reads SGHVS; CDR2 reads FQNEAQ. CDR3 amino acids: CASSPIGGRYEQYF. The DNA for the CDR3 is TGTGCCAGCAGCCCGATCGGGGGGAGGTACGAGCAGTACTTC.

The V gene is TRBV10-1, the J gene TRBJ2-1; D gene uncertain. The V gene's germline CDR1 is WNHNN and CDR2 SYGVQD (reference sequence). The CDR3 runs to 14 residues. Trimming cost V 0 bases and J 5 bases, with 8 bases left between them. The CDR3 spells CASSESTPDNEQFF. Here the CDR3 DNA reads TGCGCCAGCAGTGAGTCGACACCCGACAATGAGCAGTTCTTC.